The TCR beta chain under discussion was sequenced for a study of Ad26.COV2.S vaccination and SARS-CoV-2 variants (dated by TCRdb to about 2021). Looking at the study overall: Donors in the vaccine arm were drawn from COV1001, a phase I-IIa trial of Ad26.COV2.S in healthy adults that was multicentre, randomized, double-blind and placebo-controlled. Investigators did not know the trial group allocation while performing experiments and assessing outcomes. The specificity and breadth of SARS-CoV-2-reactive T cell receptors after Ad26.COV2.S vaccination were assessed by TCRbeta repertoire sequencing. Ad26.COV2.S was administered intramuscularly at 5 x 10^10 or 1 x 10^11 viral particles, either as a single shot or as two shots given 56 days apart. The TCR-sequenced set comprised about 32 samples: some 20 Ad26.COV2.S vaccine recipients, 5 placebo recipients and 8 SARS-CoV-2 convalescent individuals. Participants in the trial were split at random into five groups of five each, receiving low-dose or high-dose Ad26.COV2.S once or twice, or else placebo on both occasions.

As for this clone: Its target antigen remains unknown. No base qualities exist here, and no much larger clone lies one base off it.

Interpreted using the paper, the treatment or condition label stands for: roughly 19 received Ad26.COV2.S at low or high dose, single or two shots; roughly five received placebo; per-sample allocation not given. Repertoires of vaccine and placebo recipients were sequenced from samples collected on day 63 after the first injection. In Cohort 1b, around 25 adults aged 18-55 years were enrolled at a single site in Boston, USA, between 29 July and 7 August 2020. Ad26.COV2.S was a replication-incompetent adenovirus type 26 vector that expressed a prefusion-stabilized SARS-CoV-2 spike protein derived from the original Wuhan strain. The immunoSEQ Assay was used to sequence TCRbeta CDR3 regions. After extraction, genomic DNA underwent amplification by bias-controlled multiplex PCR, followed by high-throughput sequencing. Per the source publication's procedure: Collapsing and filtering of sequences were performed to quantify the absolute abundance of each unique TCRbeta CDR3 region. T cell fraction was estimated by normalizing TCRbeta template counts to usable DNA, which was measured by amplifying reference genes present in all nucleated cells. Repertoire TCRs were annotated as SARS-CoV-2-specific by exact matching of V gene, CDR3 amino acid sequence and J gene to a known reactive TCR set. The reference SARS-CoV-2 TCR set was derived from MIRA and filtered for enrichment in COVID-19-positive ImmuneCODE repertoires, a step that removed public or cross-reactive TCRs. Using the MIRA antigens, annotated TCRs were further analysed by specific ORF or by position within an ORF. Breadth was defined as annotated unique rearrangements over total unique productive rearrangements; depth was the summed frequency of those rearrangements. Group comparisons of TCR breadth used two-sided Wilcoxon rank-sum tests. Here the immuneACCESS table is served through TCRdb, limited to in-frame sequences with V and J called. Missing clones are a known gap in these copies; in checked studies unresolved V genes cover under half, and the rest lacks a known reason. Clone size and the V and J calls come from that table; the DNA yielded D and trimming. The sample has roughly 380,000 clones on record, 70% to 90% of them singletons. Around 3.6% of the sample is held by the ten biggest clonotypes.

On the study overall, not on this receptor specifically: After vaccination, substantial breadth of spike-specific CD8+ and CD4+ T cell responses was reported. The study was not powered to compare responses between vaccine doses or regimens. Vaccine and placebo recipients had comparable non-spike TCR breadth, which fits with the vaccine containing only spike. It was noted by the authors that total T cell responses may have been underestimated by the TCR breadth and depth analyses. Spike-specific TCR breadth was higher in Ad26.COV2.S recipients than in placebo recipients (P = 0.0014).

The CDR3 holds 16 amino acids from the cysteine to the phenylalanine. Solely the CDR3 DNA is kept, with 48 bases framed from the first base. CDR1 is given as MGHRA and CDR2 as YSYEKL, both from the germline V gene. V gives up 3 bases and J gives up 8 bases, and the segment between their germline ends measures 20 bases. This TCR derives from a person between 18 and 65 years old who received the Ad26.COV2.S COVID-19 vaccine or a placebo. The sequence joins TRBV4-1 to TRBJ2-4, with the D segment possibly TRBD1 or TRBD2, each aligning over 5 bases. The specimen was peripheral blood, collected in a trial of Ad26.COV2.S vaccine versus placebo. The encoded CDR3 is CASSHNPRDRGHIQYF. The base sequence is TGCGCCAGCAGCCACAACCCCCGGGACCGCGGGCACATTCAGTACTTC.